This T cell receptor beta chain was recovered during a study of radiation and T cells in renal cell carcinoma. This clone was picked up a small number of times. Generated by immunoSEQ multiplex PCR, the TCRdb table keeps only in-frame clones and is missing some. The sample consists of 94,000 or so clones, over 65% of them appearing once. The V segment lost 1 base and the J segment 3 bases; nucleotides outside the gene matches: 4. CDR1 is LNHDA, CDR2 SQIVND, per germline (reference sequence). The CDR3 covers 15 residues. The time point is: baseline pretreatment blood. Stated treatment: 15 Gy SBRT to primary tumor, nephrectomy 4 weeks later.

The source was blood, collected from a patient whose treatment included radiotherapy and nephrectomy. The chain combines TRBV19 with TRBJ2-7; 9 nucleotides match TRBD2. The receptor comes from a man in his 60s with renal cell carcinoma. CDR3 loop: CASSIALAGNYEQYF. CDR3 nucleotides: TGTGCCAGTAGTATAGCGCTAGCGGGAAACTACGAGCAGTACTTC.